Below, 11 T cell receptor beta chains from the same sample are listed, as sequenced in a study of shared clonotypes between healthy human individuals. CD45RO-negative, CCR7-positively selected cells formed the naive CD8 fraction, excluding terminally differentiated effector memory CD45RA+ cells. TCRdb's copy holds only in-frame clones and misses some; the assay was immunoSEQ multiplex PCR. The sample has about 580,000 clones; 95% to 98% are singletons. Material for sequencing was naive CD8+ T cells sorted from blood. The receptors derive from a man aged 30-40 years in good health.

V and J are TRBV5-1 and TRBJ1-5; 11 nucleotides align to TRBD1. CDR1 and CDR2 from the germline V gene are SGHRS and YFSETQ. V dropped 2 bases and J dropped 6; count of bases not matched to a gene: 13. This CDR3 comprises 18 residues. The CDR3 nucleotides are TGCGCCAGCAGCTTAAAAATACGGGACAGGGGGTCTGTTCAGCCCCAGCATTTT. Protein sequence: CASSLKIRDRGSVQPQHF.

This clone was seen only once. The junction departs from the called germline gene at one end, perhaps through a read error. The J gene is TRBJ1-1, the V gene TRBV19; 7 bases fit TRBD1. The CDR3 length is 14 residues. Germline V gives CDR1 LNHDA, CDR2 SQIVND (reference sequence). For the CDR3, the DNA is TGTGCCAGTAGTAACATACTTCCGGGACAGATTCTTTTTTTT. This encodes CASSNILPGQILFF.

In regard to this clone: Within the sample, other DNA sequences also encode this same CDR3. This chain uses TRBV19 with TRBJ2-7; D tentatively fits TRBD1 or TRBD2 (5 bases each). Trimming took 1 base from V and 3 from J, leaving 10 bases between them. The CDR3 contains 14 residues. The germline gives CDR1 LNHDA, CDR2 SQIVND (reference sequence). The CDR3 sequence: CASSIGLGDYEQYF. In DNA form, the CDR3 reads TGTGCCAGTAGTATAGGATTGGGGGACTACGAGCAGTACTTC.

The chain recombines TRBV15 with TRBJ2-1, with D uncertain. Trimming pared 0 bases from V and 4 bases from J, leaving 7 bases between. This CDR3 comprises 14 residues. CDR1 and CDR2 (germline): LNHNV, YYDKDF (reference sequence). In DNA, the CDR3 is TGTGCCACCAGCAGAGACCCAGATTACAATGAGCAGTTCTTC. This translates into CATSRDPDYNEQFF.

V is TRBV28 and J is TRBJ2-1, with D possibly matching TRBD2 (5 bases). CDR3 size: 15 residues. Germline CDR1 and CDR2: MDHEN and SYDVKM. The V end was cut by 3 bases, the J end by 0 bases, with 9 bases between. CDR3 nucleotides: TGTGCCAGCAGTTTTGGACTCGGCTCCTACAATGAGCAGTTCTTC. This sequence encodes CASSFGLGSYNEQFF.

This clone came up once. The chain joins TRBV2 to TRBJ2-1; D is possibly TRBD2 (6 bases). Trimming removed 6 bases at V and 3 bases at J, with 12 bases between. The CDR3 is 14 amino acids. Germline CDR1 reads SNHLY; CDR2 reads FYNNEI. The CDR3 DNA reads TGTGCCAGCAGGCGGTTGCGGGACTACAATGAGCAGTTCTTC. It encodes CASRRLRDYNEQFF.

V gene TRBV29-1 combines with J gene TRBJ1-1; D possibly corresponds to TRBD1 (5 bases). This CDR3 region has 12 residues. V gave up 5 bases and J gave up 4 bases, with 11 bases separating them. From germline, CDR1 is SQVTM and CDR2 ANQGSEA. The CDR3 DNA is TGCAGCGTTCGCCTCGGGGGCACTGAAGCTTTCTTT. Translation: CSVRLGGTEAFF.

This chain joins TRBV4-3 and TRBJ2-7, with D tentatively TRBD2 (6 bases). This CDR3 is 14 amino acids long. Looked up from germline, CDR1 is LGHNA and CDR2 is YSLEER. V lost 0 bases and J lost 4, with 10 bases in between. The DNA of the CDR3 is TGCGCCAGCAGCCAAGATCGGGGGAGGTACGAGCAGTACTTC. Its translation: CASSQDRGRYEQYF.

This chain uses TRBV7-6 with TRBJ2-1; perhaps TRBD2 as D (5 bases). From germline, CDR1 is SGHVS and CDR2 FNYEAQ. The CDR3 covers 14 residues. Between the trimmed V and J ends, which lost 2 bases and 3 bases, there was a span of 8 bases. The CDR3 nucleotides are TGTGCCAGCAGCTTAAGTGGAGGCTACAATGAGCAGTTCTTC. This codes for CASSLSGGYNEQFF.

The chain employs TRBV11-3 and TRBJ2-5; D is possibly TRBD2 (5 bases). This CDR3 contains 15 residues. Germline V gene lookup returns CDR1 SGHNT and CDR2 YENEEA. V was cut by 5 bases and J by 2 bases, with 15 bases left in between. CDR3 loop: CASSAYKGEQETQYF. As DNA, the CDR3 is TGTGCCAGCAGCGCCTACAAGGGAGAACAAGAGACCCAGTACTTC.

The gene calls are TRBV5-1 and TRBJ2-1, with 8 bases identical to TRBD2. Trimming at V came to 4 bases and at J to 5 bases, leaving 5 bases not matched to a gene. The germline V gene has CDR1 SGHRS and CDR2 YFSETQ. The CDR3 is made up of 14 amino acids. Here the CDR3 reads CASSVGSGNNEQFF. The CDR3 region has the DNA TGCGCCAGCAGCGTAGGTAGCGGGAACAATGAGCAGTTCTTC.